The entry that follows covers one T cell receptor (beta chain) sequence. CDR3 size: 14 residues. Per germline, CDR1 LNHDA and CDR2 SQIVND (reference sequence). V gave up 4 bases and J gave up 3 bases; unmatched junction bases: 4. This sample is drawn from a study of shared clonotypes between healthy human individuals. Here immunoSEQ multiplex PCR was the method, and the copy in TCRdb shows in-frame clones only, minus some. The sample holds more than 1.2 million clones, approximately 98.5% seen once. The clonotype comes from a man between 25 and 39 years old in good health. The J gene is TRBJ1-1, the V gene TRBV19; the match to TRBD1 covers 8 bases. Source material: naive CD4+ T cells sorted from blood. Subset specified: CD45RA+ positively selected. CDR3 residues: CASSRQGRDTEAFF. As DNA, the CDR3 is TGTGCCAGTAGTAGACAGGGGCGGGACACTGAAGCTTTCTTT.